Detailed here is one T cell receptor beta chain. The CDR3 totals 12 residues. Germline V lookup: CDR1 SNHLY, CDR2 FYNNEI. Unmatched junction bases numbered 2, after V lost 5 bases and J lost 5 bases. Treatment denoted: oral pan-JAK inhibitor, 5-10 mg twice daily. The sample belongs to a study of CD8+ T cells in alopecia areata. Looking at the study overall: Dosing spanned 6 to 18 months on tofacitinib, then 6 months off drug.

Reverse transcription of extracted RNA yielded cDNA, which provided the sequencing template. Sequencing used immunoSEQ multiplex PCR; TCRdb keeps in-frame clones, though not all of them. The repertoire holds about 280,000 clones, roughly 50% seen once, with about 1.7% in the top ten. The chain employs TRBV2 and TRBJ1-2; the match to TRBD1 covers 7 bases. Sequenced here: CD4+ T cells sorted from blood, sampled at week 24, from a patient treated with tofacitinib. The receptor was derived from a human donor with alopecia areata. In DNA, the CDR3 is TGTGCCAGCAGTCAGGGACAGTATGGCTACACCTTC. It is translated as CASSQGQYGYTF.